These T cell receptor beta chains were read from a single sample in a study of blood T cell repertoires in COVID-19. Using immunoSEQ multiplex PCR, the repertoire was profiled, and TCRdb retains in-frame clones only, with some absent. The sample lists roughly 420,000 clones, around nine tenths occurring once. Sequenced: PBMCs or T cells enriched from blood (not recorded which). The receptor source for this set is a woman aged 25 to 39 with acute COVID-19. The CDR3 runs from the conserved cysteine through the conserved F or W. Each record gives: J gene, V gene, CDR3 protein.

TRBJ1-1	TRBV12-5	CASGSIYRLTNTEAFF
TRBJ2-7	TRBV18	CASSLTVGQGTYEQYF
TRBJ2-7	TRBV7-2	CASSGTKTSLSYEQYF
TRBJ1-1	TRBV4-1	CASSLDLAGKNTEAFF
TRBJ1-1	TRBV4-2	CASSIMGGLNTEAFF
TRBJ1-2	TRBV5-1	CASSLAQGVNYGYTF
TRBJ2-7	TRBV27	CASSSGTSGYEQYF
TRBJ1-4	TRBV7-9	CASSPSDRGAEKLFF
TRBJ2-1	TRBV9	CASSVDSVSYNEQFF
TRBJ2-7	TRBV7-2	CASSRTGGTYEQYF
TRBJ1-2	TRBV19	CASREGSDRVLGYTF
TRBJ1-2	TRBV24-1	CATSDLDREEGYTF
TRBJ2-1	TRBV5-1	CASSLALEQFF
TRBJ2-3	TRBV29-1	CSVTTGTDTQYF
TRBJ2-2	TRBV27	CASAARTESGELFF
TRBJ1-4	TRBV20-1	CSASSKGLANEKLFF
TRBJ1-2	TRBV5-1	CASSLELSRDRNYGYTF
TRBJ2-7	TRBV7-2	CASSPLGTSGDYEQYF
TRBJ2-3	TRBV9	CASSVQPRAHDTQYF
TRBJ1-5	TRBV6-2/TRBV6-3	CASSYGETFKPQHF
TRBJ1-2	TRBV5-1	CASSLEGFAYGYTF
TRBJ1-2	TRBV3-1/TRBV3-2	CASSQREGYTF
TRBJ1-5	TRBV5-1	CASSTRDRGELGNQPQHF
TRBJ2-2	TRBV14	CASSHKGAGGELFF
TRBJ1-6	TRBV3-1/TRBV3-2	CASSLGLLVGGGGNSPLHF
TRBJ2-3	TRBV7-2	CASLEGLSTDTQYF
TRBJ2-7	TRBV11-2	CASSSGQGYEQYF
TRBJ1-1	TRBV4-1	CASSRIAPPGGSNTEAFF
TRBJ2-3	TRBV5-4	CASSWGGSTDTQYF
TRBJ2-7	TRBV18	CASSLNRDRDSYEQYF
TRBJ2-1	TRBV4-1	CASSPYENDEQFF
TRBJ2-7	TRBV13	CASTSSGGSSYEQYF
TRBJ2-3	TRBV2	CARGTGGTDTQYF
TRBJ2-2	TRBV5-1	CASSGRANTGELFF
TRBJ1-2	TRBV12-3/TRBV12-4	CASSSTAYYGYTF
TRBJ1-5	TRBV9	CASSSGGPQHF
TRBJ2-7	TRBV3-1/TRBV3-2	CASSPLWTVTEQYF
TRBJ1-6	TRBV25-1	CASREGGYSPLHF
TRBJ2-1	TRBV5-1	CASQGGLPGYEQFF
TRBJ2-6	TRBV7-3	CASSKGQGIGGANVLTF
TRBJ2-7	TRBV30	CAWKQGADEQYF
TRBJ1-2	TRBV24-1	CATSDRTVTYGYTF
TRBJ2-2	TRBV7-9	CASSLAGGGNTGELFF
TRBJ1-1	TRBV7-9	CASSPRSEAFF
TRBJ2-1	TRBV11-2	CATKGAPSSYNEQFF